This T cell receptor beta chain was identified during a study of T cell responses to AZD1222 COVID-19 vaccine. Regarding this clone: The antigen is not known.

Study results and limitations: Spike-specific TCR breadth and depth went up after people got two AZD1222 doses. The number of AZD1222 recipients seropositive at baseline was only five to seven. Targeting of unmutated variant regions was reportedly seen in nearly half of spike-specific TCRs. The sample set comprised mostly white British donors with more females, and clonal diversity was possibly underestimated.

Sequenced by immunoSEQ multiplex PCR; TCRdb stores in-frame clones only, minus some. This table holds 130,000 or so clones, around 84% found once. The CDR3 length is 15 residues. V lost 3 bases and J 3 bases, leaving 14 bases between the germline ends. CDR1 is KGHSH, CDR2 LQKENI, per germline. The sample consisted of peripheral blood, taken on day 0 of AZD1222 vaccination. This TCR came from an adult in good health. The chain joins TRBV18 to TRBJ1-1, with D tentatively TRBD1 (5 bases). The CDR3 protein is CASSPGHPRDTEAFF. The CDR3 DNA is TGTGCCAGCTCACCCGGACATCCAAGGGACACTGAAGCTTTCTTT.